The text below deals with one T cell receptor (beta chain). Its specificity is not known. The germline gives CDR1 MNHEY, CDR2 SMNVEV (reference sequence). CDR3 length equals 14 residues. V lost 5 bases to trimming and J lost 4 bases; unmatched junction nucleotides: 7. The data belong to a study of cytomegalovirus exposure and HLA in healthy donors. Study-wide background: The platform used for the approximately 130 validation repertoires matched that of the approximately 620 first-cohort repertoires, a later analysis reported. General study findings and limits: The classifier reportedly diagnosed cytomegalovirus status with high specificity and sensitivity. Rarity characterized most TCR sequences, yet some public TCRs appeared in many donors. 164 TCR beta chains were listed as cytomegalovirus-associated.

Assay: immunoSEQ multiplex PCR; the TCRdb copy retains only in-frame clones and omits some. The sample has 150,000 to 200,000 clones, roughly 89% seen once. The V gene is TRBV27, the J gene TRBJ1-2; TRBD1 matches 7 bases. Source material: PBMCs. The TCR comes from a woman younger than 45 in good health and CMV-seronegative. CDR3 in DNA: TGTGCCAGCAGTCACTACAGGGGCTCCTATGGCTACACCTTC. This encodes CASSHYRGSYGYTF.